This TCR beta chain is drawn from a study of blood T cell repertoires in COVID-19. About the research overall: The United States, Italy and Spain supplied acute and convalescent COVID-19 samples.

Seattle's enrolled individuals joined amid active infection and were then monitored longitudinally. Original analysis: Counts of nucleated cells, estimated from reference gene primer amplification, were obtained. Assay used: immunoSEQ multiplex PCR; TCRdb lists only in-frame clones, some missing. D and trimming were read from the DNA, whereas the V and J calls and clone size are those reported in that table. The sample lists 350,000 to 450,000 clones, 89% seen once, with around 1.5% in the top ten. Sequences were obtained from peripheral blood. The source of this sequence is a woman in her 40s with COVID-19, enrolled during active disease.

The CDR3 is CASSSRVRSNQPQHF. The CDR3 DNA is TGTGCCAGCAGTTCCCGGGTGAGGAGCAATCAGCCCCAGCATTTT. The chain joins TRBV28 to TRBJ1-5; D gene ambiguous. This CDR3 is built from 15 residues. In germline, CDR1 is MDHEN, CDR2 SYDVKM. Trimming pared 4 bases from V and 1 base from J, leaving 11 bases between.